This T cell receptor beta chain was observed in a study of T cell clones after liver transplantation (dated by TCRdb to the late 2010s). For the wider study: ITN030ST, the source of the samples, was a randomized trial that attempted immunosuppression withdrawal within 2 years of liver transplantation. Subjects received no induction therapy and standard immunosuppression until randomization at 12-24 months post-transplant. Of the eight recipients, three were HCV-positive, while the remaining recipients had been transplanted for non-autoimmune, non-viral indications. The study cohort included 8 liver transplant recipients, of whom 3 were classified as tolerant and 5 as non-tolerant. Donor-reactive T cell clones were identified using TCRbeta sequencing after a pre-transplant mixed lymphocyte reaction and were then followed in post-transplant blood. Third party-reactive TCRbeta sequences from pre-transplant MLRs were also identified as an antigen-independent comparator for donor-reactive sequences. Blood samples were collected pre-transplant, pre-randomization before withdrawal, and post-randomization after either full withdrawal or failed withdrawal. Tolerance meant complete immunosuppression withdrawal for at least one year without liver enzymes rising beyond twice the upper limit of normal. Results the study describes overall, beyond this receptor: Low numbers of available donor cells limited the measurable donor-reactive repertoire in two subjects. A significant post-transplant decrease in circulating donor-reactive CD4 TCRbeta sequences was observed in most of the 8 subjects, irrespective of tolerance or HCV status. Once repertoire turnover was taken into account, donor-reactive detection showed a significant reduction for CD4 in 7 of 8 subjects and for CD8 in 8 of 8. Because allograft tissue specimens were not available, migration of donor-reactive T cells into the graft, rather than deletion, may have occurred. Donor-reactive sequences declined more than third party-reactive ones, suggesting partial antigen-specific deletion unrelated to withdrawal success. The conclusions were preliminary, being limited by small, heterogeneous patient numbers and by non-standardized post-transplant time points.

Thawed unstimulated PBMCs were stained for CD3, CD4 and CD8 and FACS-sorted into CD3+CD4+ and CD3+CD8+ populations. Each of the 8 studied subjects was randomized to immunosuppression withdrawal. The Qiagen DNeasy Blood and Tissue Kit was used for genomic DNA isolation. The cysteine opens and the phenylalanine closes a CDR3 of 16 amino acids. Left in the record is the CDR3 DNA by itself, 48 bases read in frame from the first base. CDR1 and CDR2 were assigned from the germline V gene as MRHNA and SNTAGT. Unmatched junction bases come to 3, with V trimmed by 0 bases and J by 7 bases. Concerning this clone: What antigen it recognizes has not been identified. Base qualities are missing; no much larger clone stands one base away.

High-throughput TCRbeta CDR3 sequencing of frozen genomic DNA was performed by immunoSEQ, including PCR amplification, mapping, bias correction and internal controls. Processing in the source paper ran as follows. Only productive rearrangements were retained, with each unique TCRbeta sequence defined by its CDR3 nucleotide sequence together with its V and J gene. A sequence counted as donor-reactive only if the sequence showed at least 5-fold expansion in CFSE-low cells compared with unstimulated pre-transplant cells and had a frequency of at least 0.01%. Minimum frequency thresholds were set for each subject on the basis of the unstimulated sample with the lowest template count, so that a detection power of at least 90% was ensured. Repertoire turnover was measured by Jensen-Shannon divergence between the top 1000 TCRbeta sequences post- and pre-transplant. Changes in detection of donor-reactive sequences were tested with two-sided Fisher's exact tests. TCRdb carries this immuneACCESS record with in-frame sequences only. Its versions omit some clonotypes, under half of them owing to an unresolved V gene in the studies checked, with the rest unexplained. The DNA gave D and trimming, while V, J and clone size come from that table. This sample is represented by about 80,000 clones; around four fifths of them were singletons. Of the sample, less than 0.6% falls within the top ten clones.

The source is a human patient who received a liver transplant. Following transplantation, T cells from the graft donor may be among those present. The chain employs TRBV6-4 and TRBJ2-1; the central 13 bases match TRBD2. This specimen consisted of CD4+ T cells from blood, obtained approximately 45 months after liver transplant. The CDR3 has the sequence CASSDSGLAGKNEQFF. Here is the DNA: TGTGCCAGCAGTGACTCGGGACTAGCGGGAAAAAATGAGCAGTTCTTC.